This entry concerns a single T cell receptor beta chain. Losses at the gene ends were 6 bases for V and 13 bases for J; bases not matched to a gene: 12. Germline lookup yields CDR1 LNHDA and CDR2 SQIVND (reference sequence). The CDR3 length is 14 residues. The data were produced by immunoSEQ multiplex PCR, yet TCRdb's version contains in-frame clones alone and is incomplete. Among tens of thousands of clones listed, approximately 84% were seen once. This sample was taken from a study of control samples from healthy donors and cancer patients. This clonotype originated in a man aged 45-60 years in good health. Sequencing was done on a sample of blood. This chain connects TRBV19 to TRBJ1-6; 7 bases line up with TRBD1. The CDR3 DNA sequence: TGTGCCAGTAGAGATAGACAGGGAGCATTGCCCCTCCACTTT. Its protein is CASRDRQGALPLHF.